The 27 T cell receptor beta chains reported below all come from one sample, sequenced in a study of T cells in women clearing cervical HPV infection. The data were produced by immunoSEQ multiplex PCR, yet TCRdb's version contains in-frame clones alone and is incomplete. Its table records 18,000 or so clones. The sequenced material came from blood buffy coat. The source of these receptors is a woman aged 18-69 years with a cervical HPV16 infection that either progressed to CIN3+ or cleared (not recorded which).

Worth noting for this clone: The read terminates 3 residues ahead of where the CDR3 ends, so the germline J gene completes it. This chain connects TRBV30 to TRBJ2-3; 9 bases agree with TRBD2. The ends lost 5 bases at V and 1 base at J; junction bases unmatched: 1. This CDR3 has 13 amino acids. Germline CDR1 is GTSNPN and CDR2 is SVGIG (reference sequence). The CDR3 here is CAWERGGTDTQYF. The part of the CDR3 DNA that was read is TGTGCCTGGGAGCGGGGGGGCACAGATACG. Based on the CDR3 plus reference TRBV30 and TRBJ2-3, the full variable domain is SQTIHQWPATLVQPVGSPLSLECTVEGTSNPNLYWYRQAAGRGLQLLFYSVGIGQISSEVPQNLSASRPQDRQFILSSKKLLLSDSGFYLCAWERGGTDTQYFGPGTRLTVL.

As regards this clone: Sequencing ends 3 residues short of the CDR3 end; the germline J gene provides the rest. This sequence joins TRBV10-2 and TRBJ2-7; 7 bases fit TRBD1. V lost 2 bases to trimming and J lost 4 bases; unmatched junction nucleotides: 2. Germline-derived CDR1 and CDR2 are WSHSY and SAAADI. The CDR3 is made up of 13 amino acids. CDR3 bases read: TGCGCCAGCAGTGAGACAGGGGTGTACGAG. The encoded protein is CASSETGVYE. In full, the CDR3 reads CASSETGVYEQYF.

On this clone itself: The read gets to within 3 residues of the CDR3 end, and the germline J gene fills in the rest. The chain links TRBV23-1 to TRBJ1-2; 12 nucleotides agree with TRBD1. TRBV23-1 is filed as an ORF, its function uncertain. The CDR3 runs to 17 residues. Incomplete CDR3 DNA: TGCGCCAGCAGTCAACAAAAACCGGGACAGGGGGCTAGGGGC. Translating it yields CASSQQKPGQGARG. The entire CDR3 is CASSQQKPGQGARGYTF.

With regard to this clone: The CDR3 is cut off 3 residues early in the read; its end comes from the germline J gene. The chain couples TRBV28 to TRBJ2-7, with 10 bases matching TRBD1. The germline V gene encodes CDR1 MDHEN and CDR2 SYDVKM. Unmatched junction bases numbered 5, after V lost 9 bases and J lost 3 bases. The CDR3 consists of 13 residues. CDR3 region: CARYRDRGYEQYF. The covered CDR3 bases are TGTGCCAGGTACCGGGACAGGGGCTACGAG.

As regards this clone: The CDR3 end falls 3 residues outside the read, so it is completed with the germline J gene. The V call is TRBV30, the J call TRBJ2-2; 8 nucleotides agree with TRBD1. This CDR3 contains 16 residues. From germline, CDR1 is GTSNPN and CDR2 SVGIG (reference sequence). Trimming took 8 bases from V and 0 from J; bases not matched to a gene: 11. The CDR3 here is CAVSRGRRTNTGELFF. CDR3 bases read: TGTGCCGTGAGCAGGGGGCGCCGGACGAACACCGGGGAG.

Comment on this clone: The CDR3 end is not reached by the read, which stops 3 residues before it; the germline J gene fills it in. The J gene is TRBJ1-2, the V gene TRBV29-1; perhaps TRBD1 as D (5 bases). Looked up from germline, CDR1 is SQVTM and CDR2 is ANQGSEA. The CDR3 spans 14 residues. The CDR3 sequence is CSVETRVKVGGYTF. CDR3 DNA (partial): TGCAGCGTTGAAACCAGGGTCAAGGTTGGAGGC.

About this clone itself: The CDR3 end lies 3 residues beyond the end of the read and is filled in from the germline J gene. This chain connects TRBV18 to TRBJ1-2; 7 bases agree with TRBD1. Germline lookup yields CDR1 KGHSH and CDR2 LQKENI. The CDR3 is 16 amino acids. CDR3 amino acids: CASSPQPGQQPYDYTF. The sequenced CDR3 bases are TGTGCCAGCTCACCGCAACCGGGACAGCAACCCTACGAC.

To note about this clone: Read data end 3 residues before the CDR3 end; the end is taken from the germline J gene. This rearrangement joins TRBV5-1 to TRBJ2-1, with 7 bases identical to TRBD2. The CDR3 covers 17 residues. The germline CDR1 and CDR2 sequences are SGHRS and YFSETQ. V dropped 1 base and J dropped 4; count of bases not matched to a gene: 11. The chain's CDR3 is CASSLFRQRGLYNEQFF. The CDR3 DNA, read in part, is TGCGCCAGCAGCTTGTTTCGGCAGCGGGGCCTATACAATGAG.

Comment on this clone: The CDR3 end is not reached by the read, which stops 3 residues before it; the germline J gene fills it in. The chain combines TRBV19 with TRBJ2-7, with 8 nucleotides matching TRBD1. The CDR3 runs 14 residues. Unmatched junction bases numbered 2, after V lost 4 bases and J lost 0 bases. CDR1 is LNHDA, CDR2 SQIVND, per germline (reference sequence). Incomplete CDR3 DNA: TGTGCCAGTAGTAGACAGGGGCCCTCCTACGAG. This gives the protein CASSRQGPSYE. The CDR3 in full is CASSRQGPSYEQYF.

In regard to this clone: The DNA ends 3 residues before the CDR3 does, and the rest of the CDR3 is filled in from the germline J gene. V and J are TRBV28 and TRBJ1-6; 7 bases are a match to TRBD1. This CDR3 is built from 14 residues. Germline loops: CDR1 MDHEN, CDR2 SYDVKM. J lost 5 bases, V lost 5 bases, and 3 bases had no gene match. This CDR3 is CASSPGQNNSPLHF. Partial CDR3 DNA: TGTGCCAGCAGTCCGGGACAGAATAATTCACCC.

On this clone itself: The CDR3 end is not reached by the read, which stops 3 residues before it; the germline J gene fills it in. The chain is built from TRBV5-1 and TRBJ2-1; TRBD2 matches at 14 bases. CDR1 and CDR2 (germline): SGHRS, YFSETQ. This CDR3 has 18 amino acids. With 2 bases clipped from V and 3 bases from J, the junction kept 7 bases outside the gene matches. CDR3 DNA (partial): TGCGCCAGCAGCTTCCGACTAGCGGGAGGGCCGGACTACAATGAG. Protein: CASSFRLAGGPDYNE. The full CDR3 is CASSFRLAGGPDYNEQFF. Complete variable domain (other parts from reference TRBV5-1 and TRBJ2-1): KAGVTQTPRYLIKTRGQQVTLSCSPISGHRSVSWYQQTPGQGLQFLFEYFSETQRNKGNFPGRFSGRQFSNSRSEMNVSTLELGDSALYLCASSFRLAGGPDYNEQFFGPGTRLTVL.

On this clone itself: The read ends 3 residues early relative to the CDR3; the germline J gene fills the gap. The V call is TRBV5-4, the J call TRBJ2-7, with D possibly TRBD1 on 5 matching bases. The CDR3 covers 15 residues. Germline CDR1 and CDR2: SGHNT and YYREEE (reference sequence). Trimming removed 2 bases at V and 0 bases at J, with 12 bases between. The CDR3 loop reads CASSLGAADSYEQYF. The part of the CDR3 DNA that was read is TGTGCCAGCAGCTTAGGGGCCGCCGACTCCTACGAG.

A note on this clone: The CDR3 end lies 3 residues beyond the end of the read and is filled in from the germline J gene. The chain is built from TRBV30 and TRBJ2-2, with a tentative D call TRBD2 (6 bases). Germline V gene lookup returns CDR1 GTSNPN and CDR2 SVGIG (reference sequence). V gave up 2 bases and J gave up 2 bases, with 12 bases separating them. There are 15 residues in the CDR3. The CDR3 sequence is CAWSRAGTNTGELFF. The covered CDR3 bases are TGTGCCTGGAGTAGGGCGGGAACAAACACCGGGGAG.

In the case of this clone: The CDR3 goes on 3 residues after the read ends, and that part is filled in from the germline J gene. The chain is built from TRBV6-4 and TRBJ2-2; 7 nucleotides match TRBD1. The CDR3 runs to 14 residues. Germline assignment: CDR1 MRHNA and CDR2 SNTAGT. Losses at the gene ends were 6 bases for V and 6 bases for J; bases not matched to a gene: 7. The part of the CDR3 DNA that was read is TGTGCCAGCAGAGAAGACAGGGCGGCCGGGGAG. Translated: CASREDRAAGE. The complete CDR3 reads CASREDRAAGELFF.

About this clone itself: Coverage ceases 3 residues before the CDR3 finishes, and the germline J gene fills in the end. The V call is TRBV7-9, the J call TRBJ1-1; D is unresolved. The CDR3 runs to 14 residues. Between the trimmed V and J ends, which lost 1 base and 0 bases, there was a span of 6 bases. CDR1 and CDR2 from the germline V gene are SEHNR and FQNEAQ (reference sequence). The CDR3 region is CASSLGAMNTEAFF. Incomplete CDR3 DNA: TGTGCCAGCAGCTTAGGGGCGATGAACACTGAA.

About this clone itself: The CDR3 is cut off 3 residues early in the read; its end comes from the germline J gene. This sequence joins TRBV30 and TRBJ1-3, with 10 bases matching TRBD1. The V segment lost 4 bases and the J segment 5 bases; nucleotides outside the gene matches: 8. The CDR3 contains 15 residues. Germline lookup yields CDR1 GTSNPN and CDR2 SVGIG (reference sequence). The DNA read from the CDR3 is TGTGCCTGGAATAGTAGACAGGGGGCTAGAAACACC. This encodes CAWNSRQGARNT. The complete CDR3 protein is CAWNSRQGARNTIYF.

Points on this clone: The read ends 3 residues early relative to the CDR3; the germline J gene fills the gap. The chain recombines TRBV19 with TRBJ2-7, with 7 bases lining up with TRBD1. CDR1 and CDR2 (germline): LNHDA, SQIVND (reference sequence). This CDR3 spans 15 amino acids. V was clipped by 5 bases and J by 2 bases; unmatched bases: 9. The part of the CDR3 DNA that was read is TGTGCCAGTAGTGCTCCGGGACAGTTCCCCTACGAG. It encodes CASSAPGQFPYE. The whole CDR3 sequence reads CASSAPGQFPYEQYF.

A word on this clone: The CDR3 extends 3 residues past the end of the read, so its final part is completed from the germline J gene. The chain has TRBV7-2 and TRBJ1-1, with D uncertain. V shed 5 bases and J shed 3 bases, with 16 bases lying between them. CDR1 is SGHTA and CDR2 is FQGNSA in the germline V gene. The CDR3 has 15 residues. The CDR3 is CASSETRGPDTEAFF. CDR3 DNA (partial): TGTGCCAGCAGCGAAACCCGAGGGCCGGACACTGAA.

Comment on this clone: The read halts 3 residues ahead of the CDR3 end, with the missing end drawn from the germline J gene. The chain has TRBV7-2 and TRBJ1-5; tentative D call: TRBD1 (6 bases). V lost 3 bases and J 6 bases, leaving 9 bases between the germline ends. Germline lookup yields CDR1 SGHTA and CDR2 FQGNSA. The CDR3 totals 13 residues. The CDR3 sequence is CASSFRGAQPQHF. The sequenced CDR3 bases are TGTGCCAGCAGCTTTCGGGGGGCTCAGCCC.

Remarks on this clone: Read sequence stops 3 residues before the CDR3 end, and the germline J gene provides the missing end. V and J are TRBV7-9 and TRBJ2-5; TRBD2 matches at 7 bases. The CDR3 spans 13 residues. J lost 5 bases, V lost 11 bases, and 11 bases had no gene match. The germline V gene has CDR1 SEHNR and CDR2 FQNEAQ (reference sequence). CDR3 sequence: CAAGGSLSETQYF. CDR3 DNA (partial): TGTGCCGCGGGCGGGAGTTTGTCGGAGACC.

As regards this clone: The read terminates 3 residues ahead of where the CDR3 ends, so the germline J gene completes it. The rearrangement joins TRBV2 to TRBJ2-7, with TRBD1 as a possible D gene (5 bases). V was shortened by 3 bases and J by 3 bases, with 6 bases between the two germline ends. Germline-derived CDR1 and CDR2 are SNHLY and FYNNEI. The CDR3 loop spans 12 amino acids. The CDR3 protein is CASSDDSYEQYF. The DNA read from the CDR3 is TGTGCCAGCAGTGACGACAGCTACGAG.

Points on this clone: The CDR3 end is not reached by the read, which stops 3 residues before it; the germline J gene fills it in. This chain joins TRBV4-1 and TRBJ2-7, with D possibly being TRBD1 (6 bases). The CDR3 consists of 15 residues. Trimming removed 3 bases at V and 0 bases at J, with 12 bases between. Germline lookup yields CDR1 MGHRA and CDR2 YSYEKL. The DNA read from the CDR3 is TGCGCCAGCAGCCAGCCTACAGGGCTCTCCTACGAG. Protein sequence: CASSQPTGLSYE. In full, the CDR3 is CASSQPTGLSYEQYF.

CDR3: CASSPRQVGYTF. Incomplete CDR3 DNA: TGTGCCAGTAGTCCCCGACAGGTTGGC. The chain joins TRBV19 to TRBJ1-2; the D gene is possibly TRBD1 (6 bases). The read comes to an end 3 residues before the CDR3 does, leaving the germline J gene to fill in the end. The V end lost 5 bases, the J end lost 7 bases, and 11 bases lay between the germline ends. This CDR3 has 12 residues. Germline CDR1 is LNHDA and CDR2 is SQIVND (reference sequence).

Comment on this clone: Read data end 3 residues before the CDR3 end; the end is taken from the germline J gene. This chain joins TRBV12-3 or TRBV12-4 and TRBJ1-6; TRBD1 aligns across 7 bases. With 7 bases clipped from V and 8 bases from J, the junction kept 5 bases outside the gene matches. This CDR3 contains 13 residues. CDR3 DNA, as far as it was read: TGTGCCAGCAATGAACAGGGGTATTCACCC. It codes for CASNEQGYSP. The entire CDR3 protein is CASNEQGYSPLHF.

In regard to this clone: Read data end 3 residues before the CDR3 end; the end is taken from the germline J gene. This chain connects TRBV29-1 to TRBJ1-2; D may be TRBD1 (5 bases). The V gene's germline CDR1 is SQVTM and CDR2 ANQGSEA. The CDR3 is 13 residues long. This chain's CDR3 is CSADSGYTDTYTF. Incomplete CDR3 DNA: TGCAGCGCCGACAGCGGGTACACAGATACC.

The CDR3 loop reads CASSAQEQSGELFF. The sequenced part of the CDR3 DNA is TGTGCCAGCAGTGCTCAGGAGCAGTCCGGGGAG. This chain uses TRBV6-4 with TRBJ2-2; no clear D. The sequence runs out 3 residues before the end of the CDR3; the remainder is reconstructed from the germline J gene. Germline CDR1 reads MRHNA; CDR2 reads SNTAGT. CDR3 length: 14 amino acids. Trimming cost V 4 bases and J 6 bases, with 12 bases left between them.

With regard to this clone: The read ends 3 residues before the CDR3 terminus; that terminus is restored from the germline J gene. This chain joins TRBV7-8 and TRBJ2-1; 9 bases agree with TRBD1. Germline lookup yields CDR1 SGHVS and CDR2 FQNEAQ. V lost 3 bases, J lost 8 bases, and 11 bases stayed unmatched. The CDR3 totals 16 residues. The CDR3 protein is CASSFTDRGAAHEQFF. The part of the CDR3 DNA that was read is TGTGCCAGCAGCTTTACCGACAGGGGGGCAGCCCATGAG. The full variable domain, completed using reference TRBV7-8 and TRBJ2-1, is GAGVSQSPRYKVAKRGQDVALRCDPISGHVSLFWYQQALGQGPEFLTYFQNEAQLDKSGLPSDRFFAERPEGSVSTLKIQRTQQEDSAVYLCASSFTDRGAAHEQFFGPGTRLTVL.